This is a list of T cell receptor beta chains from one sample in a study of T-cell memory formation after mild COVID-19. Using its own MiXCR run on the 5' RACE reads, TCRdb lists one record per CDR3 protein. Seen here are about 470,000 distinct CDR3 sequences, 20% to 25% observed once, and the top ten hold around 12%. The sample consisted of PBMCs or a T cell subset sorted from them (not recorded which). The receptor set was obtained from an adult woman who had mild COVID-19 (a few samples of this study predate the infection). Cell type and time point are not known. CDR3s include the opening cysteine and the closing phenylalanine or tryptophan. A D gene is named only where the DNA matches it firmly. The size field is filled for only some rows; it gives once, few, many or a size class.

clone size,J gene,V gene,D gene,CDR3 DNA,CDR3 protein
-,TRBJ1-1,TRBV6-2/TRBV6-3,-,TGTGCCAGCAGCCTATACGACAGTCCGAACACTGAAGCTTTCTTT,CASSLYDSPNTEAFF
-,TRBJ1-6,TRBV7-2,TRBD1,TGTGCCAGCAGGGACAGGGGGCGTAATTCACCCCTCCACTTT,CASRDRGRNSPLHF
many,TRBJ2-7,TRBV12-3/TRBV12-4,-,TGTGCCAGCAGTTTAAGGAGGAGCTCCTACGAGCAGTACTTC,CASSLRRSSYEQYF
few,TRBJ2-1,TRBV11-3,TRBD2,TGTGCCAGCAACTTGGGGCTAGCGGCGCCCAATGAGCAGTTCTTC,CASNLGLAAPNEQFF
many,TRBJ2-1,TRBV7-2,TRBD2,TGTGCCAGCAGCTTAGGAAGCGGGAACGCCTACAATGAGCAGTTCTTC,CASSLGSGNAYNEQFF
few,TRBJ2-1,TRBV15,-,TGTGCCACCAGCACCGGGGCCAATGAGCAGTTCTTC,CATSTGANEQFF
-,TRBJ2-1,TRBV12-3/TRBV12-4,TRBD1,TGTGCCAGCAGCCCTGCTCGGGGACAGGGCTACAATGAGCAGTTCTTC,CASSPARGQGYNEQFF
once,TRBJ1-4,TRBV30,-,TGTGCCTGGGGAGGTCTTCTTAATGAAAAACTGTTTTTT,CAWGGLLNEKLFF
-,TRBJ2-5,TRBV14,TRBD2,TGTGCCAGCAGCCAAGATGGAAGGGCTAGCGGACAAGAGACCCAGTACTTC,CASSQDGRASGQETQYF
-,TRBJ2-7,TRBV25-1,TRBD1,TGTGCCACCGGGCCGGGACAGGACTCCTACGAGCAGTACTTC,CATGPGQDSYEQYF
-,TRBJ1-2,TRBV6-5,TRBD1,TGTGCCAGCAGTTACCGGGACAGACCATTTTATGGCTACACCTTC,CASSYRDRPFYGYTF
-,TRBJ1-1,TRBV5-1,-,TGCGCCAGCAGCTTGGTATCTGTTCCGAACACTGAAGCTTTCTTT,CASSLVSVPNTEAFF
-,TRBJ2-3,TRBV7-2,TRBD2,TGTGCCAGCAGCTTAGGTGCGGGAGCCCGGAGAGATACGCAGTATTTT,CASSLGAGARRDTQYF
few,TRBJ2-7,TRBV25-1,-,TGTGCCAGCAGTGACCCGCGGGGTTCCTTCTACGAGCAGTACTTC,CASSDPRGSFYEQYF
few,TRBJ1-5,TRBV10-3,TRBD1,TGTGCCATCGCGACAGGGAATCAGCCCCAGCATTTT,CAIATGNQPQHF
few,TRBJ2-5,TRBV24-1,TRBD2,TGTGCCACCGCAATGCCCCTGGGAGCGGGAGCATCGGAGGAGACCCAGTACTTC,CATAMPLGAGASEETQYF
few,TRBJ2-7,TRBV6-5,-,TGTGCCAGCAGTTCCCAGGGCCCCTACGAGCAGTACTTC,CASSSQGPYEQYF
-,TRBJ1-1,TRBV19,-,TGTGCCAGTAGAATGGCAGGGGTAGTGAAAGCTTTCTTT,CASRMAGVVKAFF
many,TRBJ2-7,TRBV10-3,TRBD1,TGTGCCATCAGTGAGCAAAGGGACAGGCTGTCGGAGCAGTACTTC,CAISEQRDRLSEQYF
many,TRBJ2-1,TRBV3-1,TRBD2,TGTGCCAGCAGCCCAGGACTACAGCGGGAGACCGTTGTTAACAATGAGCAGTTCTTC,CASSPGLQRETVVNNEQFF
-,TRBJ1-3,TRBV12-3/TRBV12-4,-,TGTGCCAGCAGTTCCTATCCTGGAAACACCATATATTTT,CASSSYPGNTIYF
few,TRBJ1-5,TRBV19,-,TGTGCCATCTCCGCCAGGAGAGGAGCTGATCAGCCCCAGCATTTT,CAISARRGADQPQHF
-,TRBJ2-7,TRBV7-9,-,TGTGCCAGCGGCTCCTTCAAGGAAGGATACGAGCAGTACTTC,CASGSFKEGYEQYF